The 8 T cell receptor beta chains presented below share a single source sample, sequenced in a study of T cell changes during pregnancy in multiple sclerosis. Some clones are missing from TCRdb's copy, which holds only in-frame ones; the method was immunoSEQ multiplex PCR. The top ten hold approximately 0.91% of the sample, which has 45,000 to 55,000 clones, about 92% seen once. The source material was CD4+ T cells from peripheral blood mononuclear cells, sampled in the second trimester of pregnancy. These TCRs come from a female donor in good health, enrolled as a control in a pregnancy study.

DNA of the CDR3: TGTGCCAGCAGCGCCCGACAGGGCACCTATAATTCACCCCTCCACTTT. It is translated as CASSARQGTYNSPLHF. The chain combines TRBV28 with TRBJ1-6, with 7 bases aligning to TRBD1. CDR1 and CDR2 (germline): MDHEN, SYDVKM. The CDR3 loop spans 16 amino acids. The V segment lost 6 bases and the J segment 2 bases; nucleotides outside the gene matches: 7.

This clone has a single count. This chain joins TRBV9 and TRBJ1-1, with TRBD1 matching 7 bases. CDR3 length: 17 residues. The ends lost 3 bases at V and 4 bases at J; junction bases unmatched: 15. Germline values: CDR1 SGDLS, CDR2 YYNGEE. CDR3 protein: CASSEGATGLDSTEAFF. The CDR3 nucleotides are TGTGCCAGCAGCGAGGGGGCTACAGGGCTGGATAGCACTGAAGCTTTCTTT. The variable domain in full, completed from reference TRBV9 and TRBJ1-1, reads DSGVTQTPKHLITATGQRVTLRCSPRSGDLSVYWYQQSLDQGLQFLIQYYNGEERAKGNILERFSAQQFPDLHSELNLSSLELGDSALYFCASSEGATGLDSTEAFFGQGTRLTVV.

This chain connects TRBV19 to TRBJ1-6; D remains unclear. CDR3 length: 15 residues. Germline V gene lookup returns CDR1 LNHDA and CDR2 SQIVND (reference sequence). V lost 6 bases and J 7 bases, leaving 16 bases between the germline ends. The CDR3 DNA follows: TGTGCCAGTAGAACCAGTGCAAGGAGCAATTCACCCCTCCACTTT. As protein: CASRTSARSNSPLHF. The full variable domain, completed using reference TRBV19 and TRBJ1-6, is DGGITQSPKYLFRKEGQNVTLSCEQNLNHDAMYWYRQDPGQGLRLIYYSQIVNDFQKGDIAEGYSVSREKKESFPLTVTSAQKNPTAFYLCASRTSARSNSPLHFGNGTRLTVT.

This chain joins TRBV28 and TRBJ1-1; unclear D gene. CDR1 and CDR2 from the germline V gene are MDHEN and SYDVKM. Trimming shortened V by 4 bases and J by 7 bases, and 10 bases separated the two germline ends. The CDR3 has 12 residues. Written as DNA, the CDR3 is TGTGCCAGCAGTTGGGGTCGGGGTGAAGCTTTCTTT. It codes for CASSWGRGEAFF.

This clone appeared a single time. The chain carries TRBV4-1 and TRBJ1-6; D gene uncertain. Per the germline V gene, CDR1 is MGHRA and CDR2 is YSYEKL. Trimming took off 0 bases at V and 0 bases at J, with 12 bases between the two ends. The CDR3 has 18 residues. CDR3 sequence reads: CASSQDWRPLSYNSPLHF. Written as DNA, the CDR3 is TGCGCCAGCAGCCAAGATTGGAGACCCCTCTCCTATAATTCACCCCTCCACTTT.

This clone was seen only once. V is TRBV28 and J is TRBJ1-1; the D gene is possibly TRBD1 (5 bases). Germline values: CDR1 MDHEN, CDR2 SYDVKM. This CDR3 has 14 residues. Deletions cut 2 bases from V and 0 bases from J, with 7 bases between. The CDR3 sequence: CASSLRGLNTEAFF. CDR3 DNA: TGTGCCAGCAGTTTAAGGGGCCTGAACACTGAAGCTTTCTTT.

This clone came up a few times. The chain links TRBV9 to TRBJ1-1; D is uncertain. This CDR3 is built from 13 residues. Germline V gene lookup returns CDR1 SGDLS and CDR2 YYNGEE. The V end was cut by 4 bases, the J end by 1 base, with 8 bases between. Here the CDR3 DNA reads TGTGCCAGCAGCTCTTGGAGGAACACTGAAGCTTTCTTT. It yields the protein CASSSWRNTEAFF. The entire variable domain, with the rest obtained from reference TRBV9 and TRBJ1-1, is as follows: DSGVTQTPKHLITATGQRVTLRCSPRSGDLSVYWYQQSLDQGLQFLIQYYNGEERAKGNILERFSAQQFPDLHSELNLSSLELGDSALYFCASSSWRNTEAFFGQGTRLTVV.

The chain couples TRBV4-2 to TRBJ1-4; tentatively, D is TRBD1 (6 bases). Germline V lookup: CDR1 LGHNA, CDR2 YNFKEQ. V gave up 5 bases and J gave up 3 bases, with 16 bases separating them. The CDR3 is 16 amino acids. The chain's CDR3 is CASSETGPASNEKLFF. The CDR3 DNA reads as TGTGCCAGCAGCGAAACAGGGCCGGCCTCTAATGAAAAACTGTTTTTT.